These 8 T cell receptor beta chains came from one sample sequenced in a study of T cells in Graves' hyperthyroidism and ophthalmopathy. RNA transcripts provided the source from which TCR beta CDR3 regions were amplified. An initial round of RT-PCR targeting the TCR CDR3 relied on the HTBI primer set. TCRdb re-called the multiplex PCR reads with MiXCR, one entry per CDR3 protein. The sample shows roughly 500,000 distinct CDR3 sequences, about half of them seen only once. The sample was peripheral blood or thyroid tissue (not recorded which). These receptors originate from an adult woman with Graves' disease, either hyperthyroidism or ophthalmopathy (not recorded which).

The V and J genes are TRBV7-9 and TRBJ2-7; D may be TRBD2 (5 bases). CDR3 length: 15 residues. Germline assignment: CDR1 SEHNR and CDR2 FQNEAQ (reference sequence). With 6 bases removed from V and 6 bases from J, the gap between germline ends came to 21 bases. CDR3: CASSPASRLGGEQYF. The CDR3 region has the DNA TGTGCCAGCAGTCCTGCCAGCAGATTAGGAGGCGAGCAGTACTTC. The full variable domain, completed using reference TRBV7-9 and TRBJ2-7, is DTGVSQNPRHKITKRGQNVTFRCDPISEHNRLYWYRQTLGQGPEFLTYFQNEAQLEKSRLLSDRFSAERPKGSFSTLEIQRTEQGDSAMYLCASSPASRLGGEQYFGPGTRLTVT.

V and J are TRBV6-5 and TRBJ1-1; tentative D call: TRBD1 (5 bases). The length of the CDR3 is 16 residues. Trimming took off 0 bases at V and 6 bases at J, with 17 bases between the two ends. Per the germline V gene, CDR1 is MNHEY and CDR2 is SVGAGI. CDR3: CASSYSTVRGSSEAFF. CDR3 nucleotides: TGTGCCAGCAGTTACTCGACAGTCCGGGGGAGCTCTGAAGCTTTCTTT.

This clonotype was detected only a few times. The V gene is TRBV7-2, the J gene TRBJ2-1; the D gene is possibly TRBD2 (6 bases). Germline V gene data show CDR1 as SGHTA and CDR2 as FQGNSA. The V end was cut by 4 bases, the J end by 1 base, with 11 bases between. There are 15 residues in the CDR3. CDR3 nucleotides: TGTGCCAGCAGCTGGAGGGCCGAATCCTACAATGAGCAGTTCTTC. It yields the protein CASSWRAESYNEQFF.

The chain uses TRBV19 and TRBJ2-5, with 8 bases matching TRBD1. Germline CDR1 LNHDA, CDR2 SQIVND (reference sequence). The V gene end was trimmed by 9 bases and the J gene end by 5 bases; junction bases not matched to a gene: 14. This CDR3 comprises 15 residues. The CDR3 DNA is TGTGCCAGCGGGACGGGGACAGGCAACGGGGAGACCCAGTACTTC. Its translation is CASGTGTGNGETQYF.

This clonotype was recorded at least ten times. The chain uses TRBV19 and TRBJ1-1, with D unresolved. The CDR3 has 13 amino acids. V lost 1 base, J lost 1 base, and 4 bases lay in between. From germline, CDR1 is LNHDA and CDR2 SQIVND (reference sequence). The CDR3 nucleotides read TGTGCCAGTAGTATAGTGGCGAACACTGAAGCTTTCTTT. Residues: CASSIVANTEAFF.

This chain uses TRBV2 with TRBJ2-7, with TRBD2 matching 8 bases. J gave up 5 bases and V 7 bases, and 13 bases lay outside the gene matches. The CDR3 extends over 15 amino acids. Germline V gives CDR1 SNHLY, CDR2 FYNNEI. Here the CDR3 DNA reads TGTGCCAGCACTACTTCATCGGGAGGGCACCACGAGCAGTACTTC. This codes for CASTTSSGGHHEQYF.

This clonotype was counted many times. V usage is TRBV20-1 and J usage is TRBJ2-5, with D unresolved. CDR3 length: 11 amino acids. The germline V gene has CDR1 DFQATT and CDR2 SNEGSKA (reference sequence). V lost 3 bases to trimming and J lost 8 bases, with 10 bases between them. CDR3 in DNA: TGCAGTGCTAGGACTGTCGGTACCCAGTACTTC. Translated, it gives CSARTVGTQYF.

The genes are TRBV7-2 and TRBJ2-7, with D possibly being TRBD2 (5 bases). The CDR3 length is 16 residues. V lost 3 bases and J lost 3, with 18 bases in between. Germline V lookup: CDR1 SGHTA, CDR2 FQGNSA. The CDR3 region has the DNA TGTGCCAGCAGCTTGGGAGCACAGAACTATGGCTACGAGCAGTACTTC. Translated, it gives CASSLGAQNYGYEQYF. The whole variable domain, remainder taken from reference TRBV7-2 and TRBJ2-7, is GAGVSQSPSNKVTEKGKDVELRCDPISGHTALYWYRQSLGQGLEFLIYFQGNSAPDKSGLPSDRFSAERTGGSVSTLTIQRTQQEDSAVYLCASSLGAQNYGYEQYFGPGTRLTVT.